The clone carrying this TCR beta chain was observed a single time. This may arise from a read error, as a much more abundant clone is one base away. The CDR3 runs 16 residues. Germline CDR1 and CDR2: DFQATT and SNEGSKA (reference sequence). This specimen belongs to a study of T-cell reconstitution after alpha-beta-depleted transplantation in children. The library targeted TCRbeta and was prepared with unique molecular identifiers. TCRdb itself ran the PCR reads through MiXCR, one entry per CDR3 protein. The table lists hundreds of thousands of distinct CDR3 sequences, approximately 15% of them singletons.

The source was PBMCs from the stem cell graft donor, collected from the stem cell graft. The sequence was obtained from a human donor who donated a stem cell graft to a child with acute myeloid leukemia. V and J are TRBV20-1 and TRBJ2-1; 8 bases fit TRBD2. As DNA, the CDR3 is TGCAGTGCTAGAGTGCGTAGCGGGGTATCCTACAATGACCAGTTCTTC. It specifies CSARVRSGVSYNDQFF.